This TCR beta chain was recorded in a study of T-cell memory formation after mild COVID-19. This clonotype has only a few counts. Antigen: not known. Overall study results and limits: Researchers report contracting CD4+ clones mostly in CM and EM, with CD8+ clones in EMRA. Some clones that responded were present in memory (sampled pre-infection), which suggests cross-reactive memory joined. Specificity for SARS-CoV-2 was not confirmed among the second-wave clones peaking on day 37.

TCRdb used MiXCR to reprocess the 5' RACE reads, holding one entry per CDR3 protein. The sample carries around 400,000 distinct CDR3 sequences, 20% to 30% recorded once. The sequenced material came from PBMCs or a T cell subset sorted from them (not recorded which). The TCR was taken from an adult woman who had mild COVID-19 (a few samples of this study predate the infection). Cell type and time point are not known.

CDR3 in amino acids: CASSSEPGAGEKLFF. The CDR3 DNA reads as TGCGCCAGCAGCTCGGAGCCGGGGGCCGGCGAAAAACTGTTTTTT. V usage is TRBV5-1 and J usage is TRBJ1-4; possible D gene TRBD1, 6 bases. V was clipped by 3 bases and J by 8 bases, with 17 bases between them. Looked up from germline, CDR1 is SGHRS and CDR2 is YFSETQ. The CDR3 is 15 residues long.